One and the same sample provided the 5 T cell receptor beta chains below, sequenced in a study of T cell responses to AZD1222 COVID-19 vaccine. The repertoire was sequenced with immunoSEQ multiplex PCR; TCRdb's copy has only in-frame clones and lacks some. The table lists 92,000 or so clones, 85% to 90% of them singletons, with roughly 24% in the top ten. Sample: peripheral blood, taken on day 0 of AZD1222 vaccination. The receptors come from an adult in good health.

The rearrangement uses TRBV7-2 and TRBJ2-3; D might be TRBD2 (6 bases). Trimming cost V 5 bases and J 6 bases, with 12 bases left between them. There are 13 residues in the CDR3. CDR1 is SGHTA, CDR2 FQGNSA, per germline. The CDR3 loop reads CASSPGGGDTQYF. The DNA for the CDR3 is TGTGCCAGCAGCCCGGGCGGAGGGGATACGCAGTATTTT.

The CDR3 sequence is CASSARGTNTGELFF. DNA of the CDR3: TGTGCCAGCAGCGCCAGGGGGACGAACACCGGGGAGCTGTTTTTT. The rearrangement links TRBV11-3 to TRBJ2-2, with 7 bases aligning to TRBD1. CDR1 SGHNT and CDR2 YENEEA come from the germline V gene. The CDR3 length is 15 residues. The trim removed 5 bases at V and 0 bases at J, leaving 3 bases unmatched.

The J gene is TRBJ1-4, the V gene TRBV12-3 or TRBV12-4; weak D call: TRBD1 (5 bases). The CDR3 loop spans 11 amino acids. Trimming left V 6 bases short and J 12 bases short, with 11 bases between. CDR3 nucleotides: TGTGCCAGCAGGAAGGGGTTGGAACTGTTTTTT. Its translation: CASRKGLELFF.

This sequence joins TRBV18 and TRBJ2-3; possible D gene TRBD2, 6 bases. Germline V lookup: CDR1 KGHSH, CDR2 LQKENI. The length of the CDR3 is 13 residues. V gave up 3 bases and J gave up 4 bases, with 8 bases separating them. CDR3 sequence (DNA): TGTGCCAGCTCACCCCGGGGGTCAGATACGCAGTATTTT. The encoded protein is CASSPRGSDTQYF.

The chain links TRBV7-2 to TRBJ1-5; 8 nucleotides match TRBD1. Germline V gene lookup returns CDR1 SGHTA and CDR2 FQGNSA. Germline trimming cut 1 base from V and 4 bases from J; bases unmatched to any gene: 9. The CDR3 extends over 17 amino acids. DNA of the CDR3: TGTGCCAGCAGCTTAGGGGCCGGGACAGGAAATAATCAGCCCCAGCATTTT. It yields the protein CASSLGAGTGNNQPQHF.